These 6 T cell receptor beta chains were sequenced from one sample in a study of response to subunit inactivated influenza vaccine. TCRdb itself ran the RT-PCR reads through MiXCR, one entry per CDR3 protein. Seen here are 800,000 or so distinct CDR3 sequences, 21% observed once, and the top ten hold 10% to 13%. The sequenced sample was PBMCs from blood, obtained roughly 5 days after vaccination. These receptors were obtained from a man aged 50 to 60 who received an inactivated influenza vaccine.

This rearrangement joins TRBV28 to TRBJ1-5; D is unclear. V gave up 5 bases and J gave up 5 bases, with 10 bases separating them. The CDR3 contains 13 residues. Germline CDR1 is MDHEN and CDR2 is SYDVKM. Here the CDR3 reads CASSDRMDQPQHF. The CDR3 DNA follows: TGTGCCAGCAGTGATAGGATGGATCAGCCCCAGCATTTT.

The chain links TRBV5-1 to TRBJ2-2; D may be TRBD2 (5 bases). Trimming took off 5 bases at V and 5 bases at J, with 13 bases between the two ends. Per the germline V gene, CDR1 is SGHRS and CDR2 is YFSETQ. CDR3 size: 14 residues. Written as DNA, the CDR3 is TGCGCCAGCAGTTCGATGCGAGGGACCGGGGAGCTGTTTTTT. Encoded protein: CASSSMRGTGELFF.

The chain recombines TRBV7-2 with TRBJ2-4; D is possibly TRBD1 (5 bases). V lost 5 bases, J lost 3 bases, and 11 bases lay in between. The CDR3 loop spans 14 amino acids. Germline-derived CDR1 and CDR2 are SGHTA and FQGNSA. The CDR3 nucleotides read TGTGCCAGCAGCAGACCCAGGGACAAAAACATTCAGTACTTC. Its protein product is CASSRPRDKNIQYF. The full variable domain, in which reference TRBV7-2 and TRBJ2-4 provide the parts outside the CDR3, is GAGVSQSPSNKVTEKGKDVELRCDPISGHTALYWYRQSLGQGLEFLIYFQGNSAPDKSGLPSDRFSAERTGGSVSTLTIQRTQQEDSAVYLCASSRPRDKNIQYFGAGTRLSVL.

This clonotype was seen a few times. The chain has TRBV12-3 or TRBV12-4 and TRBJ2-1, with 8 positions matching TRBD1. J lost 6 bases, V lost 8 bases, and 9 bases had no gene match. This CDR3 has 14 amino acids. DNA for the CDR3: TGTGCCAGCCAGTGGCAGGGGGCCTTCAATGAGCAGTTCTTC. Protein product: CASQWQGAFNEQFF.

This clonotype has more than one count but fewer than ten. The chain couples TRBV7-9 to TRBJ2-2, with unresolved D. The CDR3 consists of 14 residues. Germline CDR1 reads SEHNR; CDR2 reads FQNEAQ (reference sequence). Trimming pared 1 base from V and 5 bases from J, leaving 8 bases between. CDR3 loop: CASSLETLTGELFF. CDR3 sequence (DNA): TGTGCCAGCAGCTTAGAGACTCTAACCGGGGAGCTGTTTTTT. The full variable domain, its missing parts supplied by reference TRBV7-9 and TRBJ2-2, is DTGVSQNPRHKITKRGQNVTFRCDPISEHNRLYWYRQTLGQGPEFLTYFQNEAQLEKSRLLSDRFSAERPKGSFSTLEIQRTEQGDSAMYLCASSLETLTGELFFGEGSRLTVL.

This chain links TRBV29-1 with TRBJ1-1; D perhaps matches TRBD1 (5 bases). With 5 bases removed from V and 2 bases from J, the gap between germline ends came to 18 bases. From germline, CDR1 is SQVTM and CDR2 ANQGSEA. This CDR3 has 15 residues. The DNA of the CDR3 is TGCAGCGTTCGGGATCAGGGTGGGGTTAACACTGAAGCTTTCTTT. This codes for CSVRDQGGVNTEAFF.